These 22 T cell receptor beta chains were sequenced from one sample in a study of blood T cells in healthy people across ages. A second roughly 6 to 11 cycle PCR used barcoded and J-beta primers. TCRdb reprocessed the 5' RACE reads via MiXCR and lists one record per CDR3 protein. The table has approximately 1,700,000 distinct CDR3 sequences, about 39% seen once. Sequenced: blood. The receptors here all came from a human donor in good health.

This clonotype showed up just a few times. The gene calls are TRBV27 and TRBJ1-2; D ambiguous. Germline V CDR1 and CDR2: MNHEY, SMNVEV (reference sequence). The CDR3 runs 13 residues. V lost 1 base and J 8 bases, leaving 11 bases between the germline ends. CDR3 sequence (DNA): TGTGCCAGCAGTTTATTTTTTGGCGGGGGCTACACCTTC. Translation: CASSLFFGGGYTF.

V usage is TRBV7-6 and J usage is TRBJ2-1, with 7 bases identical to TRBD1. The trim removed 2 bases at V and 8 bases at J, leaving 9 bases unmatched. Per the germline V gene, CDR1 is SGHVS and CDR2 is FNYEAQ. The CDR3 has 15 amino acids. The DNA for the CDR3 is TGTGCCAGCAGCTTATTAACAGGGGCGGAGGATGAGCAGTTCTTC. This codes for CASSLLTGAEDEQFF.

The chain couples TRBV7-9 to TRBJ2-7, with D perhaps being TRBD1 or TRBD2 (6 bases each). V was cut by 5 bases and J by 6 bases, with 23 bases left in between. This CDR3 comprises 16 residues. Germline assignment: CDR1 SEHNR and CDR2 FQNEAQ (reference sequence). The DNA of the CDR3 is TGTGCCAGCAGCCGAGAACCGTGGGGGGCGCAGGGCGAGCAGTACTTC. It specifies CASSREPWGAQGEQYF.

The J gene is TRBJ2-1, the V gene TRBV20-1; the match to TRBD2 covers 9 bases. V shed 0 bases and J 1 base; nucleotides not matched to a gene: 4. The CDR3 has 16 residues. Germline-derived CDR1 and CDR2 are DFQATT and SNEGSKA (reference sequence). CDR3 nucleotide sequence: TGCAGTGCTAGAGACCCCCTAGCGGGGTCCTACAATGAGCAGTTCTTC. It translates to CSARDPLAGSYNEQFF.

This clonotype was counted between two and nine times. The chain couples TRBV6-5 to TRBJ1-5; unclear D gene. The ends were cut back, 2 bases at V and 4 bases at J, with 9 bases in the middle. The CDR3 extends over 14 amino acids. Germline values: CDR1 MNHEY, CDR2 SVGAGI. CDR3 sequence: CASSYDRRNQPQHF. In DNA, the CDR3 is TGTGCCAGCAGTTACGACCGGCGTAATCAGCCCCAGCATTTT.

The chain uses TRBV7-8 and TRBJ1-1, with 7 bases lining up with TRBD1. Looked up from germline, CDR1 is SGHVS and CDR2 is FQNEAQ. V trimming: 6 bases; J trimming: 4 bases; junction bases outside the gene matches: 8. The CDR3 is 14 residues long. In DNA, the CDR3 is TGTGCCAGCAGGGTGACAGGGAAGGGCACTGAAGCTTTCTTT. Translating it yields CASRVTGKGTEAFF.

This clonotype has a handful of counts. The chain recombines TRBV9 with TRBJ1-1, with D possibly TRBD1 on 5 matching bases. Germline V gene lookup returns CDR1 SGDLS and CDR2 YYNGEE. With 4 bases removed from V and 1 base from J, the gap between germline ends came to 14 bases. The CDR3 length is 15 residues. This chain's CDR3 is CASSTGTLGNTEAFF. The CDR3 nucleotides are TGTGCCAGCAGCACCGGGACCCTGGGGAACACTGAAGCTTTCTTT.

A few counts support this clonotype. This chain connects TRBV12-3 or TRBV12-4 to TRBJ2-7; 7 bases fit TRBD1. V trimming: 5 bases; J trimming: 7 bases; junction bases outside the gene matches: 23. This CDR3 has 18 amino acids. CDR3 sequence (DNA): TGTGCCAGCAGTCGTGGGACAGCCATCCCATCATGGGGGAGAGAGCAGTACTTC. It specifies CASSRGTAIPSWGREQYF.

This chain connects TRBV15 to TRBJ2-5, with 8 bases matching TRBD1. Germline assignment: CDR1 LNHNV and CDR2 YYDKDF (reference sequence). V shed 5 bases and J 4 bases; nucleotides not matched to a gene: 6. CDR3 length: 14 residues. DNA for the CDR3: TGTGCCACCAGCCGGACAGGGTCGGGAGAGACCCAGTACTTC. Translated: CATSRTGSGETQYF. The whole variable domain, filled in from reference TRBV15 and TRBJ2-5, reads DAMVIQNPRYQVTQFGKPVTLSCSQTLNHNVMYWYQQKSSQAPKLLFHYYDKDFNNEADTPDNFQSRRPNTSFCFLDIRSPGLGDTAMYLCATSRTGSGETQYFGPGTRLLVL.

The chain links TRBV12-3 or TRBV12-4 to TRBJ2-7; 9 positions agree with TRBD1. V was clipped by 3 bases and J by 6 bases; unmatched bases: 6. This CDR3 contains 14 residues. The CDR3 DNA reads as TGTGCCAGCAGTTTCAGACAGGGGGGAGCCGAGCAGTACTTC. Its protein product is CASSFRQGGAEQYF.

This clonotype showed up just a few times. The chain uses TRBV12-3 or TRBV12-4 and TRBJ2-1; 9 positions agree with TRBD2. CDR3 length: 14 amino acids. The J segment lost 6 bases and the V segment lost 6 bases, leaving 6 bases of the junction unmatched. The CDR3: CASSQGLASNEQFF. CDR3 sequence (DNA): TGTGCCAGCAGCCAGGGACTAGCAAGCAATGAGCAGTTCTTC.

This chain links TRBV5-4 with TRBJ2-7; no clear D. Germline V CDR1 and CDR2: SGHNT, YYREEE (reference sequence). The CDR3 has 13 amino acids. V was shortened by 2 bases and J by 10 bases, with 16 bases between the two germline ends. CDR3 coding DNA: TGTGCCAGCAGCTTCGACGACGGACCCCTACAGTACTTC. It yields the protein CASSFDDGPLQYF.

In this sample, this clonotype turned up a few times. The CDR3 sequence is CASSQDLDTYSPLHF. The CDR3 DNA is TGCGCCAGCAGCCAAGATCTGGACACCTATTCACCCCTCCACTTT. The rearrangement joins TRBV4-3 to TRBJ1-6, with a weak D call TRBD1 (5 bases). The V end lost 0 bases, the J end lost 8 bases, and 11 bases lay between the germline ends. Germline CDR1 is LGHNA and CDR2 is YSLEER. The CDR3 totals 15 residues.

This clonotype was picked up a small number of times. This chain connects TRBV7-2 to TRBJ2-1, with TRBD1 matching 7 bases. This CDR3 has 14 residues. Trimming took 3 bases from V and 7 from J; bases not matched to a gene: 6. CDR1 and CDR2 from the germline V gene are SGHTA and FQGNSA. CDR3 DNA sequence: TGTGCCAGCAGCTTGTGGGACAGTCGAAATGAGCAGTTCTTC. Translated: CASSLWDSRNEQFF.

The V and J genes are TRBV5-1 and TRBJ1-1; 10 bases match TRBD1. V shed 4 bases, J shed 10 bases, and the junction held 13 bases outside the gene matches. CDR1 SGHRS and CDR2 YFSETQ come from the germline V gene. The length of the CDR3 is 15 residues. Here the CDR3 DNA reads TGCGCCAGCAGCCGGGAAAGGACAGGGGGTTTGGGAGCTTTCTTT. Amino acids: CASSRERTGGLGAFF.

The chain links TRBV7-6 to TRBJ2-7, with 7 bases fitting TRBD1. The CDR3 covers 16 residues. Per germline, CDR1 SGHVS and CDR2 FNYEAQ. V dropped 5 bases and J dropped 5; count of bases not matched to a gene: 15. CDR3 loop: CASSPVPYRGVHEQYF. The CDR3 DNA reads TGTGCCAGCAGCCCTGTTCCCTACAGGGGAGTGCACGAGCAGTACTTC.

The chain joins TRBV7-2 to TRBJ2-1, with 8 bases fitting TRBD2. CDR1 and CDR2 from the germline V gene are SGHTA and FQGNSA. This CDR3 region has 13 residues. V shed 5 bases, J shed 8 bases, and the junction held 5 bases outside the gene matches. For the CDR3, the DNA is TGTGCCAGCAGCCGTCAAGCGGGGGATGAGCAGTTCTTC. It translates to CASSRQAGDEQFF.

This clonotype was observed a few times. The chain carries TRBV3-1 and TRBJ1-3; D ambiguous. Deletions cut 4 bases from V and 0 bases from J, with 10 bases between. Germline V gene sequence: CDR1 LGHDT, CDR2 YNNKEL (reference sequence). The CDR3 contains 15 residues. The CDR3 region is CASSPRSSSGNTIYF. CDR3 nucleotide sequence: TGTGCCAGCAGCCCCAGGTCCAGCTCTGGAAACACCATATATTTT.

This chain joins TRBV5-6 and TRBJ2-5, with TRBD2 matching 7 bases. Germline V gene data show CDR1 as SGHDT and CDR2 as YYEEEE. The CDR3 is 15 amino acids. V was clipped by 4 bases and J by 1 base; unmatched bases: 7. Here the CDR3 DNA reads TGTGCCAGCAGCCGGCTAGCGGTGGCCCAAGAGACCCAGTACTTC. This encodes CASSRLAVAQETQYF.

This clonotype was counted between two and nine times. V usage is TRBV7-6 and J usage is TRBJ2-5, with 9 nucleotides matching TRBD1. Trimming took 5 bases from V and 5 from J; bases not matched to a gene: 6. Germline V gene data show CDR1 as SGHVS and CDR2 as FNYEAQ. The CDR3 has 14 residues. CDR3 loop: CASSQIGQGETQYF. The CDR3, as DNA: TGTGCCAGCAGCCAAATCGGACAGGGGGAGACCCAGTACTTC. The variable domain in full, with the rest retrieved from reference TRBV7-6 and TRBJ2-5, is GAGVSQSPRYKVTKRGQDVALRCDPISGHVSLYWYRQALGQGPEFLTYFNYEAQQDKSGLPNDRFSAERPEGSISTLTIQRTEQRDSAMYRCASSQIGQGETQYFGPGTRLLVL.

CDR3 loop: CASSFRSVSGYTF. The CDR3, as DNA: TGTGCCAGCAGTTTTAGGAGCGTCAGTGGCTACACCTTC. The chain employs TRBV12-3 or TRBV12-4 and TRBJ1-2, with D hard to call. Trimming stripped 3 bases from V and 7 bases from J, with 12 bases between. The CDR3 runs 13 residues.

The rearrangement uses TRBV20-1 and TRBJ2-3; 12 bases fit TRBD2. With 4 bases clipped from V and 4 bases from J, the junction kept 9 bases outside the gene matches. Germline V gene lookup returns CDR1 DFQATT and CDR2 SNEGSKA (reference sequence). The CDR3 spans 16 residues. The CDR3 bases are TGCAGTGCTACCGCCCTAGCGGGGGGGCTGGCAGATACGCAGTATTTT. Amino acid sequence: CSATALAGGLADTQYF.